Listed here are 11 T cell receptor beta chains from one sample, sequenced in a study of blood T cell repertoires in COVID-19. Only in-frame clones appear in the TCRdb table, and some are missing; sequencing was by immunoSEQ multiplex PCR. Altogether approximately 180,000 clones are present, nearly 90% being singletons, with the ten largest covering 20% to 25%. Sample: peripheral blood. These receptors originate from a man between 60 and 70 years old with active or convalescent COVID-19.

V is TRBV5-1 and J is TRBJ1-5; D is ambiguous. V was pared by 0 bases and J by 4 bases, with 5 bases between. The CDR3 runs to 13 residues. From germline, CDR1 is SGHRS and CDR2 YFSETQ. CDR3 nucleotide sequence: TGCGCCAGCAGCTTGGCCGTGAATCAGCCCCAGCATTTT. Translating gives CASSLAVNQPQHF.

The chain has TRBV24-1 and TRBJ2-2; D remains unclear. The V gene's germline CDR1 is KGHDR and CDR2 SFDVKD. V gave up 1 base and J gave up 5 bases, with 7 bases separating them. This CDR3 contains 14 residues. This chain's CDR3 is CATSDFQKTGELFF. The CDR3 bases are TGTGCCACCAGTGATTTCCAAAAAACCGGGGAGCTGTTTTTT.

About this clone itself: Other DNA variants within this sample encode the same CDR3. The chain employs TRBV3-1 (or the pseudogene TRBV3-2) and TRBJ1-1; D is unresolved. The germline CDR1 and CDR2 sequences are LGHDT and YNNKEL (reference sequence). This CDR3 has 13 residues. Trimming left V 1 base short and J 5 bases short, with 8 bases between. CDR3: CASSQGGGTEAFF. The CDR3 DNA reads as TGTGCCAGCAGCCAAGGGGGAGGGACTGAAGCTTTCTTT.

The rearrangement joins TRBV5-1 to TRBJ1-1, with 9 positions matching TRBD1. Germline CDR1 is SGHRS and CDR2 is YFSETQ. The CDR3 runs to 14 residues. Trimming took 3 bases from V and 5 from J; bases not matched to a gene: 5. The CDR3, as DNA: TGCGCCAGCAGCTCTGGACAGGGGAATACTGAAGCTTTCTTT. It yields the protein CASSSGQGNTEAFF.

The rearrangement joins TRBV27 to TRBJ2-7, with TRBD1 matching over 12 bases. The CDR3 has 14 amino acids. Germline-derived CDR1 and CDR2 are MNHEY and SMNVEV (reference sequence). With 6 bases clipped from V and 5 bases from J, the junction kept 5 bases outside the gene matches. The CDR3 loop reads CASRSGTGGNEQYF. The CDR3 DNA follows: TGTGCCAGCAGGTCCGGGACAGGGGGCAACGAGCAGTACTTC.

This rearrangement joins TRBV18 to TRBJ2-7; the match to TRBD2 covers 9 bases. The CDR3 has 16 amino acids. CDR1 KGHSH and CDR2 LQKENI come from the germline V gene. The J segment lost 6 bases and the V segment lost 5 bases, leaving 14 bases of the junction unmatched. CDR3: CASSLPGLAGLGEQYF. As DNA, the CDR3 is TGTGCCAGCTCATTGCCGGGACTAGCAGGTCTAGGCGAGCAGTACTTC.

This clone was found a few times. The genes are TRBV5-1 and TRBJ1-2; D not resolved. V was clipped by 0 bases and J by 2 bases, with 11 bases between them. Per the germline V gene, CDR1 is SGHRS and CDR2 is YFSETQ. This CDR3 has 15 residues. The CDR3 loop reads CASSLGDGVNYGYTF. The CDR3 DNA is TGCGCCAGCAGCTTGGGCGACGGGGTCAACTATGGCTACACCTTC.

The V call is TRBV2, the J call TRBJ1-5; maybe TRBD1 (5 bases). With 8 bases removed from V and 4 bases from J, the gap between germline ends came to 12 bases. The CDR3 consists of 13 residues. Germline V gene sequence: CDR1 SNHLY, CDR2 FYNNEI. The CDR3 loop is CASGGDGNQPQHF. CDR3 nucleotide sequence: TGTGCCAGCGGGGGGGATGGTAATCAGCCCCAGCATTTT.

This CDR3 reads CASSGADSEAFF. The CDR3 region has the DNA TGTGCCAGCAGCGGTGCGGATAGTGAAGCTTTCTTT. The chain carries TRBV12-3 or TRBV12-4 and TRBJ1-1; D remains unclear. The V end was cut by 6 bases, the J end by 7 bases, with 12 bases between. The CDR3 runs to 12 residues.

The chain joins TRBV3-1 (or the pseudogene TRBV3-2) to TRBJ1-2; TRBD1 agrees at 7 bases. The ends lost 4 bases at V and 3 bases at J; junction bases unmatched: 8. There are 15 residues in the CDR3. The V gene's germline CDR1 is LGHDT and CDR2 YNNKEL (reference sequence). The CDR3 protein is CASSLLGQAHYGYTF. DNA of the CDR3: TGTGCCAGCAGCCTCTTAGGACAGGCCCACTATGGCTACACCTTC.

The CDR3 coding sequence is TGTGCCAGCAGCCGAGCCGGGAGGACCTATGGCTACACCTTC. It translates to CASSRAGRTYGYTF. V gene TRBV27 combines with J gene TRBJ1-2; D is unclear. CDR1 and CDR2 from the germline V gene are MNHEY and SMNVEV (reference sequence). Between the trimmed V and J ends, which lost 6 bases and 4 bases, there was a span of 15 bases. CDR3 size: 14 residues.